The clone carrying this TCR beta chain was found many times. Its antigen remains unknown. This entry comes from a study of early T cells in non-severe SARS-CoV-2 infection. About the study: Unsorted whole-blood RNA was sequenced in bulk, leaving chains unpaired. Study-wide results and caveats: A preference for anti-spike CD8 responses marked VDJdb matching, which missed private and CD4 specificities.

Tagging with unique molecular identifiers was applied to individual cDNA molecules. Using its own MiXCR run on the 5' RACE reads, TCRdb lists one record per CDR3 protein. The sample records some 50,000 distinct CDR3 sequences, around 6% being singletons. V lost 6 bases, J lost 6 bases, and 9 bases lay in between. Looked up from germline, CDR1 is SGHTA and CDR2 is FQGNSA. The CDR3 loop spans 12 amino acids. The TCR sequence derives from an adult who was a healthcare worker with PCR-confirmed SARS-CoV-2 infection or an uninfected control (not recorded which). The chain has TRBV7-2 and TRBJ2-1; no definite D call. Sequenced sample: whole blood. The CDR3 nucleotides are TGTGCCAGCAGTCGGACGGGCAATGAGCAGTTCTTC. Its translation is CASSRTGNEQFF.